The present entry profiles one T cell receptor (beta chain) with its context. V lost 4 bases and J lost 3; bases outside the gene matches: 8. There are 15 residues in the CDR3. Germline loops: CDR1 MNHNY, CDR2 SVGAGI (reference sequence). The data were obtained in a study of long-term antiretroviral therapy in people with HIV. It was version v3.0 of the immunoSEQ assay that was run at survey level. Sequencing was intended to reach 40,000-50,000 T-cell genomes per sample. TCRdb's copy holds only in-frame clones and misses some; the assay was immunoSEQ multiplex PCR. This sample has 20,000 to 25,000 clones, with less than 80% found just once.

The receptor's source is a woman in her forties with HIV. The specimen comprised unsorted PBMCs, sampled 4.1 years after starting antiretroviral therapy. V and J are TRBV6-6 and TRBJ2-7; TRBD1 aligns across 8 bases. The CDR3 coding sequence is TGTGCCAGCAGTTCCACCCAGGGGGCGGGCTACGAGCAGTACTTC. Protein product: CASSSTQGAGYEQYF.